This T cell receptor beta chain was retrieved from a study of T cell responses to AZD1222 COVID-19 vaccine (dated by TCRdb to the early 2020s). For the study in its entirety: A total of 230 or so trial participants underwent TCR sequencing, of whom some 210 received two doses of AZD1222 and about 25 received two doses of the MenACWY control vaccine. Trial participants were enrolled into age subgroups of 18-55, 56-69 and 70-plus years, which contained about 160, 30 and 59 TCR-sequenced participants, respectively. What the work shows at the level of the full study, not this receptor alone: The whole spike protein was spanned by vaccine-associated CD4 TCRs, and dominant responses were seen in regions 160-218 and 743-854. Spike-specific TCR breadth and depth rose significantly after two AZD1222 doses compared with day 0 and with MenACWY recipients. Conclusions about previously exposed vaccinees are limited because only five to seven AZD1222 recipients were SARS-CoV-2 seropositive at baseline. Because no samples from the day 14 peak response were available, repertoires could be characterized only after the peak T cell response. Reportedly, almost half of the unique spike-specific TCRs recognized epitopes lying outside the regions that are mutated in the B.1.351 and B.1.1.7 variants. Participants were mostly white British and included more females than males, and it was suggested by the authors that clonal diversity may have been underestimated. In the small 56-69-year group, the increase in depth fell short of significance, most likely because of low power.

Worth noting for this clone: The antigen this receptor binds is unknown. No quality values exist for individual bases; no much larger clone is one base distant.

The CDR3 regions of human TCRbeta chains were analyzed by immunosequencing. In the paper's pipeline: TCRs in the repertoires were compared against a reference library of SARS-CoV-2-specific TCRs that had been generated with the MIRA antigen-specificity platform. Breadth was defined as the fraction of unique TCRs that were SARS-CoV-2-associated, and depth was defined as the fraction of total T cells that were SARS-CoV-2-associated. Using the MIRA data, every spike-specific TCR was mapped to the spike region that the TCR reacted to and assigned to either a CD4 or a CD8 class. Log10-transformed breadth and depth values were compared by one-way ANOVA with Sidak's multiple comparisons tests. TCRdb mirrors the immuneACCESS table, restricted to in-frame sequences. Some clones are absent from its copies; in checked studies, under half trace to an unresolved V gene, and the reason for the others is unknown. For V, J and clone size, that table is used; D and trimming come from the DNA. The sample yields tens of thousands of clones; around nine tenths were counted once. Approximately 10% of the sample is taken by the ten largest.

From the cysteine through the phenylalanine, the CDR3 covers 12 amino acids. Only the CDR3 DNA stays, 36 bases, in frame from base 1. Trimming takes 3 bases from V and 12 bases from J, and the germline ends sit 12 bases apart. The time point label corresponds to: about 28 days (+/-7) after the second vaccine dose. Because spike-specific TCR depth and breadth did not differ between the two schedules, AZD1222 recipients who got a second dose at roughly 4 weeks were pooled with those who got a second dose at roughly 12 weeks. Samples from vaccinated people were obtained from the UK trials COV001 and COV002, which included a single-blind randomized controlled phase 2/3 trial of AZD1222 (ChAdOx1 nCoV-19) in healthy adults. For TCRbeta chain sequencing, PBMC samples from trial participants were taken at day 0 and at day 28 after the second dose.

The sequencing used peripheral blood, collected 28 days after the second AZD1222 dose. The chain joins TRBV12-3 or TRBV12-4 to TRBJ2-1; the D gene assignment is ambiguous. This TCR was sampled from an adult who received the AZD1222 COVID-19 vaccine. The CDR3 protein sequence reads: CASSFLDPPQFF. Here is the DNA: TGTGCCAGCAGTTTCCTGGATCCGCCGCAGTTCTTC.